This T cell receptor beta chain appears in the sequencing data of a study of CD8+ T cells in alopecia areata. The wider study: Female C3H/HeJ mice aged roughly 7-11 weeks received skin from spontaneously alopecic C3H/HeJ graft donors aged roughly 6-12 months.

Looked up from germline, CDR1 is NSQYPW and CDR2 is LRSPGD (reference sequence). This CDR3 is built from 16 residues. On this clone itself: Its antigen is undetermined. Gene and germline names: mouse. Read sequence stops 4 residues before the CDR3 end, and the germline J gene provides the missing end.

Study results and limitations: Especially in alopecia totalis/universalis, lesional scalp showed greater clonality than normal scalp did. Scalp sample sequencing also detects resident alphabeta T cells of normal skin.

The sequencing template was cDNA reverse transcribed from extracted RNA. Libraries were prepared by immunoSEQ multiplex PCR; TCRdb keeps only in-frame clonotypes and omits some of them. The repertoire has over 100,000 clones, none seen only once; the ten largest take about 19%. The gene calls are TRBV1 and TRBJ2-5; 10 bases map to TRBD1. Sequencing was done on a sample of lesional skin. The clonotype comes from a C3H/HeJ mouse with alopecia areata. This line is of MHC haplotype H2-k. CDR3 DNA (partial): TGCACCTGCAGTGCAGAACCGGGACAGGGGTTGGAC. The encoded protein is CTCSAEPGQGLD. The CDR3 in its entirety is CTCSAEPGQGLDTQYF. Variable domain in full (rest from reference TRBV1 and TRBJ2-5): VTLLEQNPRWRLVPRGQAVNLRCILKNSQYPWMSWYQQDLQKQLQWLFTLRSPGDKEVKSLPGADYLATRVTDTELRLQVANMSQGRTLYCTCSAEPGQGLDTQYFGPGTRLLVL.